The T cell receptor (beta chain) under discussion was sequenced for a study of blood T cell repertoires in COVID-19 (dated by TCRdb to the early 2020s). Regarding the research as a whole: Collaborator samples came from the United States, Italy and Spain and covered acute and convalescent phases of COVID-19. The prospective study material was composed of cDNA or gDNA derived from T cells, B-cell-depleted T cells, or PBMCs. Deeply sampled blood TCRbeta repertoires from subjects exposed to, actively infected with, or recovered from COVID-19 were included in the dataset. The repertoires were released in a freely available public database intended as a resource for research on the immune response to SARS-CoV-2. The samples were drawn from two sources: the first 160 participants of the ongoing ImmuneRACE study, and 950 to 1,500 subjects contributed by 6 global collaborators. A de-identified subject ID, COVID-19 status, age in years and sex were almost always included in the sample metadata. HLA class I and class II types, where available, came from metadata supplied by the sample provider rather than from assay-based typing.

The immunoSEQ Assay, a bias-controlled multiplex PCR, was used to amplify TCRbeta CDR3 regions from genomic DNA. The original pipeline was this. Nucleated cell counts per sample were estimated from amplification of reference gene primers within the assay. Sequence reads were collapsed and filtered to measure the absolute abundance of every unique TCRbeta CDR3 rearrangement. For each sample, productive Simpson clonality was calculated by taking the square root of Simpson's diversity index across productive rearrangements. Here the immuneACCESS table is served through TCRdb, limited to in-frame sequences with V and J called. Missing clones are a known gap in these copies; in checked studies unresolved V genes cover under half, and the rest lacks a known reason. The V and J calls and clone size are taken from that table; D and trimming were inferred from the DNA. For this sample the table gives around 230,000 clones, of which less than 90% were detected only once. Of the sample, 2% to 3% falls within the top ten clones.

The research as a whole found: How much clinical and demographic metadata was included differed by source and by participant, and the metadata was provided uncurated.

Counted from cysteine to phenylalanine, this CDR3 has 12 amino acids. Only the CDR3 region is kept as DNA, spanning 36 bases read in frame from base 1. Between the V and J ends, shortened by 3 bases and 9 bases respectively, the junction contains 11 bases. Sequences LNHDA (CDR1) and SQIVND (CDR2) are obtained from the germline V gene (reference sequence). Collaborating institutions collected whole blood in K2EDTA tubes following their own protocols. Collaborator samples were shipped for TCRbeta analysis as frozen whole blood, isolated PBMCs, or DNA extracted from either sample type. On this clone: Which antigen it targets is not known. Qualities for individual bases were not recorded, and no much larger clone is one base off.

The receptor chain draws on TRBV19 and TRBJ1-2; the D gene is perhaps TRBD1, from 6 matching bases. This sequence was found in a woman aged 70 to 79 with active or convalescent COVID-19. Sequencing input: peripheral blood. The CDR3 reads as follows: CASSMAQGSYTF. The DNA sequence is TGTGCCAGTAGTATGGCACAGGGAAGCTACACCTTC.